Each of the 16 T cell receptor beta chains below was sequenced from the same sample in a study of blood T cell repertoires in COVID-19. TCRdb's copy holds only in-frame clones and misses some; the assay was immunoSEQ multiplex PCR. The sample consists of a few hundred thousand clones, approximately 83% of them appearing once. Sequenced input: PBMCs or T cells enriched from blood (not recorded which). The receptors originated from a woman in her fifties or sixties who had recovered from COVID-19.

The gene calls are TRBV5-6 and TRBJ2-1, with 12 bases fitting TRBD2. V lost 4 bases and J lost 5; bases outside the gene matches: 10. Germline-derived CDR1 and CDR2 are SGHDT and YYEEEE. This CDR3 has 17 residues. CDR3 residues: CASSPLLTSGSDNEQFF. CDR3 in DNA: TGTGCCAGCAGCCCTCTTCTGACTAGCGGGAGTGACAATGAGCAGTTCTTC.

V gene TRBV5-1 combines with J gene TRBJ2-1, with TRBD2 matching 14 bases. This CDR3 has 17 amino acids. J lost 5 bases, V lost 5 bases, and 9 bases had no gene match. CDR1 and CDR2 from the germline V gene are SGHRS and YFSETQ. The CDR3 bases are TGCGCCAGCAGTCCTAGGACTAGCGGGAGGCTAAACAATGAGCAGTTCTTC. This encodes CASSPRTSGRLNNEQFF.

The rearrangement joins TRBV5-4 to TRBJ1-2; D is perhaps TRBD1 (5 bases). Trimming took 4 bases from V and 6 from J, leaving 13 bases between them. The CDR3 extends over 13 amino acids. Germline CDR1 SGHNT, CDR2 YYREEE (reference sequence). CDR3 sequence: CASSQGTPNGYTF. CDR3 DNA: TGTGCCAGCAGCCAGGGAACCCCCAATGGCTACACCTTC. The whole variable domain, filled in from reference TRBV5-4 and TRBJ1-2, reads ETGVTQSPTHLIKTRGQQVTLRCSSQSGHNTVSWYQQALGQGPQFIFQYYREEENGRGNFPPRFSGLQFPNYSSELNVNALELDDSALYLCASSQGTPNGYTFGSGTRLTVV.

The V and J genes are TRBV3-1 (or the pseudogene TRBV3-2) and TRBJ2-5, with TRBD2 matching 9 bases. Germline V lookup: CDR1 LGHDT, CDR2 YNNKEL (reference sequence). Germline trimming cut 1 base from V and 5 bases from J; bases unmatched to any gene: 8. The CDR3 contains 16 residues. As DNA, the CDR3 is TGTGCCAGCAGCCAAGGGCTTAGCGGGAGAGGGGAGACCCAGTACTTC. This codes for CASSQGLSGRGETQYF.

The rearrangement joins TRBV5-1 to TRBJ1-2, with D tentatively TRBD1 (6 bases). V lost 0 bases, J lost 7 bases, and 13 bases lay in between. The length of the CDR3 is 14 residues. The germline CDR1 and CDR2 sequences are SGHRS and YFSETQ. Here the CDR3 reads CASSLAGRGLGYTF. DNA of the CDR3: TGCGCCAGCAGCTTGGCCGGCAGGGGTCTTGGCTACACCTTC.

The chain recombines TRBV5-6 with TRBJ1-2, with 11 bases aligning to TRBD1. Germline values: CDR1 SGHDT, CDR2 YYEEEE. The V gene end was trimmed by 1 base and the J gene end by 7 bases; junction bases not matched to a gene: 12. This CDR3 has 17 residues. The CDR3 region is CASSLSGQGVTLSGYTF. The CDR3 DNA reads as TGTGCCAGCAGCTTGTCGGGACAGGGGGTTACCCTTAGTGGCTACACCTTC. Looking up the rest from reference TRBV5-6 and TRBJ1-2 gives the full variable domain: DAGVTQSPTHLIKTRGQQVTLRCSPKSGHDTVSWYQQALGQGPQFIFQYYEEEERQRGNFPDRFSGHQFPNYSSELNVNALLLGDSALYLCASSLSGQGVTLSGYTFGSGTRLTVV.

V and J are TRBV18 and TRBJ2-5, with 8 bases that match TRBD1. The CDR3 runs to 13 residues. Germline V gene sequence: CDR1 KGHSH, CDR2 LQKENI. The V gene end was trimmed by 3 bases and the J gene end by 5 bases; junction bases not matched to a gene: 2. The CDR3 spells CASSPQGAETQYF. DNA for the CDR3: TGTGCCAGCTCACCCCAGGGGGCTGAGACCCAGTACTTC.

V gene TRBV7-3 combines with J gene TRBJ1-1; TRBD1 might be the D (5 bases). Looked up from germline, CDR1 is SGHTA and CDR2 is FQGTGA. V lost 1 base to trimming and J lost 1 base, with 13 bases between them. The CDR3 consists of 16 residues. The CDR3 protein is CASSLRQGYPNTEAFF. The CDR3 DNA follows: TGTGCCAGCAGCTTAAGGCAGGGATATCCGAACACTGAAGCTTTCTTT.

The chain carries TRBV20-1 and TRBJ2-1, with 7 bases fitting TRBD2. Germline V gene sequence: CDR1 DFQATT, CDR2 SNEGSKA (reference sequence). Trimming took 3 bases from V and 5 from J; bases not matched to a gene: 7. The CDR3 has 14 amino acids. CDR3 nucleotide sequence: TGCAGTGCTAGTGAACCGGGACTAAACAATGAGCAGTTCTTC. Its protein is CSASEPGLNNEQFF.

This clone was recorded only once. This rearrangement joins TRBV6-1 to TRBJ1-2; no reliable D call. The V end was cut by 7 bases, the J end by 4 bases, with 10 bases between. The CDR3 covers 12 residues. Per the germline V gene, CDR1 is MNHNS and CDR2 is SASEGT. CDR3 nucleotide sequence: TGTGCCAGCAAACGGGAACTCTATGGCTACACCTTC. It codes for CASKRELYGYTF.

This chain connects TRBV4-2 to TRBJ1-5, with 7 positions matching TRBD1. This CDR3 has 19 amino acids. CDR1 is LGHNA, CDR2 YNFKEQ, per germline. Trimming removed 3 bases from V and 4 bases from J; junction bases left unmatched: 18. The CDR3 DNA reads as TGTGCCAGCAGCCAGGCCCATGACAGGGCTGACTCTATGAATCAGCCCCAGCATTTT. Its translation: CASSQAHDRADSMNQPQHF.

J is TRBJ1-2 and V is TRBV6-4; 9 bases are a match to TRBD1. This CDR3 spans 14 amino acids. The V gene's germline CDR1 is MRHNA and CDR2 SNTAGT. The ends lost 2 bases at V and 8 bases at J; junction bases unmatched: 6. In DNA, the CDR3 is TGTGCCAGCAGTGACGGGACAGGGCGCGGAGGCTACACCTTC. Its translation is CASSDGTGRGGYTF.

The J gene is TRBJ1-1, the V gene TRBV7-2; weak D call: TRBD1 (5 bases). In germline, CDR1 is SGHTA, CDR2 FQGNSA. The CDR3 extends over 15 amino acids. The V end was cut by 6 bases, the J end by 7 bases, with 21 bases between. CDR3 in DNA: TGTGCCAGCAGACTCAACCACGACAGCTCCCTTGAAGCTTTCTTT. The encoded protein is CASRLNHDSSLEAFF.

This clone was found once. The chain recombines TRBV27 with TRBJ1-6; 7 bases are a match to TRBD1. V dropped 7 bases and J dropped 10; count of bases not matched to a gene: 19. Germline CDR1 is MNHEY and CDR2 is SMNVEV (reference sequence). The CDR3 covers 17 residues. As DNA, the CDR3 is TGTGCCAGCACCCTCCGGGGGCAGGGGGTAAGACAATCACCCCTCCACTTT. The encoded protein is CASTLRGQGVRQSPLHF.

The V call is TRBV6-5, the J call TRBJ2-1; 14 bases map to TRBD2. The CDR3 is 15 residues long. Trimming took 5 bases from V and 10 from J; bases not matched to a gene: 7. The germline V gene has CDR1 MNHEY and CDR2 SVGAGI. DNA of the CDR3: TGTGCCAGCAGTCTAGGACTAGCGGGAGGAGGGGAGCAGTTCTTC. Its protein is CASSLGLAGGGEQFF.

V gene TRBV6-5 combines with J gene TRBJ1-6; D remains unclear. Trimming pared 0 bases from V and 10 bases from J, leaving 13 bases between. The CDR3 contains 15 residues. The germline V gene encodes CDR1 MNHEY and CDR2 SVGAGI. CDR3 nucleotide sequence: TGTGCCAGCAGTTACTCTCGGGAGAGTGGCTCACCCCTCCACTTT. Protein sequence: CASSYSRESGSPLHF.